What follows are 8 T cell receptor beta chains derived from one specimen sequenced in a study of OX40 agonist ivuxolimab in advanced cancers. This table comes from immunoSEQ multiplex PCR, and its TCRdb copy is limited to in-frame clones, with some not included. The table records approximately 54,000 clones, around nine tenths of them present only once. The sample was CD4+ or CD8+ T cells sorted from blood, taken in a trial of the OX40 agonist ivuxolimab. Receptors were obtained from an adult with an advanced solid tumor such as melanoma, head and neck, liver or kidney cancer.

This chain joins TRBV2 and TRBJ1-6; tentative D call: TRBD1 (5 bases). This CDR3 has 15 residues. The V and J ends lost 7 bases and 5 bases respectively, with 15 bases between them. Per the germline V gene, CDR1 is SNHLY and CDR2 is FYNNEI. The CDR3 sequence: CASKEGQGNNSPLHF. CDR3 sequence (DNA): TGTGCCAGCAAGGAAGGGCAGGGTAATAATTCACCCCTCCACTTT.

The V and J genes are TRBV18 and TRBJ2-5; D tentatively reads TRBD1 or TRBD2 (5 bases each). This CDR3 is 15 amino acids long. Germline V gene data show CDR1 as KGHSH and CDR2 as LQKENI. V was pared by 6 bases and J by 4 bases, with 18 bases between. In nucleotides, the CDR3 is TGTGCCAGCTCCCTTGATCGGGGCTGGGGAGAGACCCAGTACTTC. The encoded protein is CASSLDRGWGETQYF.

This clone was counted once. The junction and the germline gene differ at one end; a read error may be behind it. The chain recombines TRBV10-3 with TRBJ2-5; 7 nucleotides agree with TRBD2. Germline V gene data show CDR1 as ENHRY and CDR2 as SYGVKD. CDR3 length: 14 amino acids. The CDR3 DNA reads as TGTGCCATCTCGCGGGAGCGGGGCCAAGCGACCCAGTACTTC. As protein: CAISRERGQATQYF.

A single count supports this clone. V is TRBV20-1 and J is TRBJ1-1; D uncertain. V was shortened by 7 bases and J by 3 bases, with 0 bases between the two germline ends. This CDR3 has 8 amino acids. Germline loops: CDR1 DFQATT, CDR2 SNEGSKA (reference sequence). The CDR3 region has the DNA TGCAGTGACACTGAAGCTTTCTTT. It translates to CSDTEAFF.

The chain employs TRBV10-1 and TRBJ2-5; D is uncertain. The end of the DNA fits TRBJ2-7 better, so the J call may be wrong. The CDR3 has 12 amino acids. CDR1 WNHNN and CDR2 SYGVQD come from the germline V gene (reference sequence). The CDR3 region is CASSEVGYEQYF. CDR3 DNA sequence: TGCGCCAGCAGTGAGGTGGGATACGAGCAGTACTTC.

This clone is medium-sized in the sample. The V and J genes are TRBV5-4 and TRBJ2-2, with D possibly TRBD2 on 5 matching bases. The CDR3 is made up of 13 amino acids. In germline, CDR1 is SGHNT, CDR2 YYREEE (reference sequence). The V and J ends lost 0 bases and 5 bases respectively, with 5 bases between them. The CDR3 region has the DNA TGTGCCAGCAGCTTGGGAGGGACCGGGGAGCTGTTTTTT. Amino acid sequence: CASSLGGTGELFF.

This clone was found once. The chain couples TRBV19 to TRBJ2-1; tentatively, D is TRBD1 (5 bases). The length of the CDR3 is 15 residues. The V gene's germline CDR1 is LNHDA and CDR2 SQIVND (reference sequence). The V gene lost 6 bases and the J gene lost 0 bases, with 12 bases spanning the gap. The CDR3 DNA is TGTGCCAGTAGCCCCCAGGGATTCTCCTACAATGAGCAGTTCTTC. Protein product: CASSPQGFSYNEQFF.

On this clone: One end of the junction is discordant with germline, which a read error may explain. The chain combines TRBV4-1 with TRBJ1-3, with D possibly matching TRBD1 (5 bases). This CDR3 comprises 13 residues. Germline CDR1 and CDR2: MGHRA and YSYEKL. Written as DNA, the CDR3 is TGCGCCAGCAGCCAAGAAGGGGCGGCCCCCTTTTCGTTT. It translates to CASSQEGAAPFSF.